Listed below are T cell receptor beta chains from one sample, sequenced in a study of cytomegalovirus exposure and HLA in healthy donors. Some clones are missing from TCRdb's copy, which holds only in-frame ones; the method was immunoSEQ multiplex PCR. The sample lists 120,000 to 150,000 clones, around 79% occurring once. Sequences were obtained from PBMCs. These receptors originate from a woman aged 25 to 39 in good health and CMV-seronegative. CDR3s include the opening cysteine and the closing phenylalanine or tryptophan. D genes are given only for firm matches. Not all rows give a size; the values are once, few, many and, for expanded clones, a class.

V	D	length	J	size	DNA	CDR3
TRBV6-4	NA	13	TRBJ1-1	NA	TGTGCCAGCAGTCAGGGAACGGACACTGAAGCTTTCTTT	CASSQGTDTEAFF
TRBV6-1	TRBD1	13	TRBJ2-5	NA	TGTGCCAGCATAGAGACAGGGATCGAGACCCAGTACTTC	CASIETGIETQYF
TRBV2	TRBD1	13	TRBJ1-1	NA	TGTGCCAGCAGTGTTGGACAGGGCGCTGAAGCTTTCTTT	CASSVGQGAEAFF
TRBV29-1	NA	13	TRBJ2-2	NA	TGCAGCGTTGAAGTTACAGTGCTCGGGGAGCTGTTTTTT	CSVEVTVLGELFF
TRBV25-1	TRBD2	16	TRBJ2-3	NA	TGTGCCAGCAGTGACGGGACTAGCGATCGCACAGATACGCAGTATTTT	CASSDGTSDRTDTQYF
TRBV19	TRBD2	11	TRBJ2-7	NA	TGTGCCACTAGCGGGGGGAGCGAGCAGTACTTC	CATSGGSEQYF
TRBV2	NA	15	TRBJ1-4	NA	TGTGCCAGCAGTGTCCAAGCGACTCCTAATGAAAAACTGTTTTTT	CASSVQATPNEKLFF
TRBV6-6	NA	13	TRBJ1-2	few	TGTGCCAGCAGTTACGAGGGGGACTATGGCTACACCTTC	CASSYEGDYGYTF
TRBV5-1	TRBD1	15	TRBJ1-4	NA	TGCGCCAGCAGCTTCAGGGGGGCAACTAATGAAAAACTGTTTTTT	CASSFRGATNEKLFF
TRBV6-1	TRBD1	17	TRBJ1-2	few	TGTGCCAGCAGTGGTCCCGGGACAGGCCCACAGACCTATGGCTACACCTTC	CASSGPGTGPQTYGYTF
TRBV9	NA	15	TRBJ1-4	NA	TGTGCCAGCAGCCCCCGGGCAGGGGTTAATGAAAAACTGTTTTTT	CASSPRAGVNEKLFF
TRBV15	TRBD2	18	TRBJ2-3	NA	TGTGCCACCTCTTGGACTAGCGGGGGACCTTCTAGCACAGATACGCAGTATTTT	CATSWTSGGPSSTDTQYF
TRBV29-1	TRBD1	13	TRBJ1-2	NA	TGCAGCGTTGTGGGACAGAGACTTTATGGCTACACCTTC	CSVVGQRLYGYTF
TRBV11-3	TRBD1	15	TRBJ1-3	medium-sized	TGTGCCAGCAGCCCGGGACAGGGCCCTGGAAACACCATATATTTT	CASSPGQGPGNTIYF
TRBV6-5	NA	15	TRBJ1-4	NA	TGTGCCAGCAGTTACTCGGGGGGTGAGAGTGAAAAACTGTTTTTT	CASSYSGGESEKLFF
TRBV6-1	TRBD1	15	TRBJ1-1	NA	TGTGCCAGCAGGATGGAGGACAGGGCGGTGACTGAAGCTTTCTTT	CASRMEDRAVTEAFF
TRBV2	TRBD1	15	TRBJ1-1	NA	TGTGCCAGCAGTACCGACAGGGCGAAGGGAACTGAAGCTTTCTTT	CASSTDRAKGTEAFF
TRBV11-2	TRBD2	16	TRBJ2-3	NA	TGTGCCAGCCATCGGACTAGCGGGTTGACTACAGATACGCAGTATTTT	CASHRTSGLTTDTQYF
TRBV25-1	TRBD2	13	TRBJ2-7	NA	TGTGCCAGCAGTGCGCTAGCGGCCTACGAGCAGTACTTC	CASSALAAYEQYF
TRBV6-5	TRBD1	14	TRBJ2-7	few	TGTGCCAGCAGGCCCGGACAGGCGACCTACGAGCAGTACTTC	CASRPGQATYEQYF
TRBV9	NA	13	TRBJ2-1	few	TGTGCCAGCAGCGTGGATTCAGGGGATGAGCAGTTCTTC	CASSVDSGDEQFF
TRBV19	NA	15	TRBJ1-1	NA	TGTGCCAGTACGGCCGTGGCCCAGACTTTTGGTGAAGCTTTCTTT	CASTAVAQTFGEAFF
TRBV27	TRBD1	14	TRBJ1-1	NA	TGTGCCACCTTAAGGGACAGGTTGAACACTGAAGCTTTCTTT	CATLRDRLNTEAFF
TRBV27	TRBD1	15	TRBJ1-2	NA	TGTGCCAGCAGTCCACGACAGGGGAGCAACTATGGCTACACCTTC	CASSPRQGSNYGYTF
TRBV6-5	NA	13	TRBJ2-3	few	TGTGCCAGCAGTCCCCTGGACAGACGGACGCAGTATTTT	CASSPLDRRTQYF
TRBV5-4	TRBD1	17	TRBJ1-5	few	TGTGCCAGCAGCTTCAGGAACAGGGGCCATAGCAATCAGCCCCAGCATTTT	CASSFRNRGHSNQPQHF
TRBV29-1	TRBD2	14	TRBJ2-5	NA	TGCAGCGTTGAGATAGCGGGGGGTCCCGAGACCCAGTACTTC	CSVEIAGGPETQYF
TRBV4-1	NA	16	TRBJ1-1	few	TGCGCCAGCAGCCAAGATAGGGGATTCGAAGACACTGAAGCTTTCTTT	CASSQDRGFEDTEAFF
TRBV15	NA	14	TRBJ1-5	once	TGTGCCACCAGCAGAGATAGAGGAGATCAGCCCCAGCATTTT	CATSRDRGDQPQHF
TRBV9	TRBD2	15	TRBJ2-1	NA	TGTGCCAGCAGCGTAGGTGGGGGGGCCTACAATGAGCAGTTCTTC	CASSVGGGAYNEQFF
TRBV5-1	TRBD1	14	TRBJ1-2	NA	TGCGCCAGCAGCCGGACAGGGTCCCCCCGTGGCTACACCTTC	CASSRTGSPRGYTF
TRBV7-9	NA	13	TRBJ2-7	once	TGTGCCAGCAGCTTAGTAGAAGAGTACGAGCAGTACTTC	CASSLVEEYEQYF
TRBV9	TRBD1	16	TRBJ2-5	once	TGTGCCAGCAGCGTAAGACAGGGTCAATCAGGAGAGACCCAGTACTTC	CASSVRQGQSGETQYF
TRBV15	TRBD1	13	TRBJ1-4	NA	TGTGCCACCGCGGGACAGACGAATGAAAAACTGTTTTTT	CATAGQTNEKLFF
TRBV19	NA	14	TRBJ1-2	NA	TGTGCCAGTAGTACCTCGAGTCTCGGTTTAGACTACACCTTC	CASSTSSLGLDYTF
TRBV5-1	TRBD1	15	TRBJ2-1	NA	TGCGCCAGCAGCCCGGGACAGGGAAGTTTCGATGAGCAGTTCTTC	CASSPGQGSFDEQFF
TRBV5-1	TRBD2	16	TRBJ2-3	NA	TGCGCCAGCAGCTTGTTGACTAGCGGGGCTCCGGATACGCAGTATTTT	CASSLLTSGAPDTQYF
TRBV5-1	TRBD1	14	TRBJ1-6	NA	TGCGCCAGCAGCCCCGGACAGGGTAATTCACCCCTCCACTTT	CASSPGQGNSPLHF
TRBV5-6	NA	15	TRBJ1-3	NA	TGTGCCAGCAGCTTGGGTGACTCCTCTGGAAACACCATATATTTT	CASSLGDSSGNTIYF
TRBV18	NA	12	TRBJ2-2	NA	TGTGCCAGCTCACCACGGGCCGGGGGGCTGTTTTTT	CASSPRAGGLFF
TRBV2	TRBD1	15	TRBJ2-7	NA	TGTGCCAGCAGTGAGTCACAGGGGGCCATCCACGAGCAGTACTTC	CASSESQGAIHEQYF
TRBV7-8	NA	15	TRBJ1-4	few	TGTGCCAGCAGCTTAGAGGGCAGGGGAGTCGGAAAACTGTTTTTT	CASSLEGRGVGKLFF
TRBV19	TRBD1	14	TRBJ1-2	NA	TGTGCCAGTAGCACGACCAGGGGGTTCTATGGCTACACCTTC	CASSTTRGFYGYTF
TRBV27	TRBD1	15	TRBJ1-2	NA	TGTGCCAGCAGTGTCACTAAGGGGGCGCATAATGGCTACACCTTC	CASSVTKGAHNGYTF
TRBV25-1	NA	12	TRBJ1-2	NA	TGTGCCAGCACCCCCCCCGCAGGTGGCTACACCTTC	CASTPPAGGYTF
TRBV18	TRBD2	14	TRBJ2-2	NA	TGTGCCAGCTCAGCGGGACTAGCCGGCGGGGAGCTGTTTTTT	CASSAGLAGGELFF
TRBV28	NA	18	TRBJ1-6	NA	TGTGCCAGCAGTTTCCCCGCGGGGGTCCGGGAGGATAATTCACCCCTCCACTTT	CASSFPAGVREDNSPLHF
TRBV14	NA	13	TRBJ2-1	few	TGTGCCAGCAGCCAGGCAACATTTGATGAGCAGTTCTTC	CASSQATFDEQFF
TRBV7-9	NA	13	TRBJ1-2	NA	TGTGCCAGCAGCTCTACTCCCAACTATGGCTACACCTTC	CASSSTPNYGYTF
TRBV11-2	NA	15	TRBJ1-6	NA	TGTGCCAGCAGCTTAGATCGGCGGGGGAGTTCACCCCTCCACTTT	CASSLDRRGSSPLHF
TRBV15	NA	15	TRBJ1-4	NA	TGTGCCACCAGCAGAAACACAGGGTCTAATGAAAAACTGTTTTTT	CATSRNTGSNEKLFF
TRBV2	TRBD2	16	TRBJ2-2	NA	TGTGCCAGCAGTGAATCGGCGGGGGGGCCCACCGGGGAGCTGTTTTTT	CASSESAGGPTGELFF
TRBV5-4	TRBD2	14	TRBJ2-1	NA	TGTGCCAGCAGCTTGAATCGGGGGGTTGGTGAGCAGTTCTTC	CASSLNRGVGEQFF
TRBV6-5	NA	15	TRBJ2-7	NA	TGTGCCAGCAGTTATGAGGCGGGGCCCCCCTACGAGCAGTACTTC	CASSYEAGPPYEQYF
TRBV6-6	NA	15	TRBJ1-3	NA	TGTGCCAGCAGTTACTCTGGCTCATCTGGAAACACCATATATTTT	CASSYSGSSGNTIYF
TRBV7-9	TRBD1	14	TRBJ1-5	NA	TGTGCCAGCAGCTTAGAAGCCGACAGGGCGCCCCAGCATTTT	CASSLEADRAPQHF
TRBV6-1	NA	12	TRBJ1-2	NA	TGTGCCAGCAGTGAAGCGCTACTGGGCTACACCTTC	CASSEALLGYTF
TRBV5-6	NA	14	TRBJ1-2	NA	TGTGCCAGCAGCTTGCGAGGGCGGGGGTATGGCTACACCTTC	CASSLRGRGYGYTF
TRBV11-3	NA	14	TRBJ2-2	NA	TGTGCCAGCAGCAAAAACTACAGGGAAAAACGGCTGTTTTTT	CASSKNYREKRLFF